These 6 T cell receptor beta chains were all obtained from the same sample, sequenced in a study of breast tumors, draining lymph nodes, adjacent tissues. Axillary draining lymph nodes of breast cancer patients supplied the node samples. TCRdb fed the multiplex PCR reads into MiXCR, producing one record per CDR3 protein. The sample includes 190,000 or so distinct CDR3 sequences, 25% to 40% of them seen just once. The sample comprised axillary lymph node tissue. The receptors stem from a female donor with breast cancer. Some clones in this sample may be carry-over from other donors' samples.

In this sample, this clonotype turned up many times. This chain joins TRBV10-3 and TRBJ2-1; TRBD2 aligns across 7 bases. The germline V gene has CDR1 ENHRY and CDR2 SYGVKD. The CDR3 is 13 amino acids. Losses at the gene ends were 6 bases for V and 13 bases for J; bases not matched to a gene: 12. The CDR3 reads CAIREGTTESQFF. In DNA form, the CDR3 reads TGTGCCATCAGGGAAGGGACTACCGAGAGCCAGTTCTTC.

The J gene is TRBJ1-2, the V gene TRBV5-4; D is ambiguous. The CDR3 loop spans 16 amino acids. Germline V gene data show CDR1 as SGHNT and CDR2 as YYREEE (reference sequence). V lost 4 bases and J lost 8, with 24 bases in between. CDR3 DNA: TGTGCCAGCAGCCCACCTCTCTGGCAGTCCCCTAGGGGCTACACCTTC. Translation gives CASSPPLWQSPRGYTF.

The count of this clonotype is one. The chain links TRBV2 to TRBJ1-2; no reliable D call. Germline loops: CDR1 SNHLY, CDR2 FYNNEI. Trimming left V 6 bases short and J 3 bases short, with 17 bases between. The CDR3 runs 15 residues. The CDR3 protein is CASSPRLTMDYGYTF. CDR3 nucleotide sequence: TGTGCCAGCAGCCCGCGACTCACAATGGACTATGGCTACACCTTC.

The gene calls are TRBV15 and TRBJ1-3; 8 bases are a match to TRBD1. V lost 3 bases and J lost 4; bases outside the gene matches: 5. The CDR3 totals 15 residues. Per germline, CDR1 LNHNV and CDR2 YYDKDF (reference sequence). The CDR3 sequence: CATSSPAGGGNTIYF. The CDR3 nucleotides read TGTGCCACCAGCAGCCCGGCAGGGGGCGGAAACACCATATATTTT.

This clonotype was detected ten times or more. This chain's CDR3 is CASSLRGLTEDTQYF. The CDR3 DNA is TGTGCCAGCAGCTTAAGGGGCCTAACTGAAGATACGCAGTATTTT. The rearrangement uses TRBV7-2 and TRBJ2-3, with D possibly TRBD1 on 5 matching bases. V lost 2 bases, J lost 5 bases, and 14 bases lay in between. This CDR3 spans 15 amino acids. CDR1 SGHTA and CDR2 FQGNSA come from the germline V gene.

This clonotype was counted many times. A read error is possible here, since a much larger clone lies one base away. The chain employs TRBV2 and TRBJ2-1; TRBD2 might be the D (5 bases). Germline lookup yields CDR1 SNHLY and CDR2 FYNNEI. This CDR3 has 11 amino acids. The CDR3 sequence is CARSAGDEQFF. The CDR3 nucleotides are TGTGCCCGCAGTGCCGGGGATGAGCAGTTCTTC.